A single sample gave rise to the 21 T cell receptor beta chains below, sequenced in a study of Ad26.COV2.S vaccination and SARS-CoV-2 variants. Method: immunoSEQ multiplex PCR; TCRdb's copy keeps in-frame clones and lacks some. The data contain around 350,000 clones, approximately 85% of them seen just once; the ten biggest clones take up about 3.3%. Treatment noted: around 19 received Ad26.COV2.S at low or high dose, single or two shots; several received placebo; per-sample allocation not given. Samples came from day 63 after the first vaccine or placebo injection. This material consisted of peripheral blood, taken in a trial of Ad26.COV2.S vaccine versus placebo. These receptors came from a person aged 18-65 years who received the Ad26.COV2.S COVID-19 vaccine or a placebo.

The chain joins TRBV7-9 to TRBJ2-3; D is unclear. This CDR3 is built from 14 residues. The V and J ends lost 3 bases and 1 base respectively, with 8 bases between them. Germline loops: CDR1 SEHNR, CDR2 FQNEAQ (reference sequence). The CDR3 loop reads CASSFVGGTDTQYF. CDR3 DNA: TGTGCCAGCAGCTTCGTCGGCGGCACAGATACGCAGTATTTT.

CDR3 loop: CASSPWGLAADTQYF. CDR3 nucleotides: TGTGCCAGCAGTCCCTGGGGACTAGCGGCAGATACGCAGTATTTT. This chain connects TRBV6-6 to TRBJ2-3; 11 nucleotides match TRBD2. V lost 5 bases to trimming and J lost 4 bases; unmatched junction nucleotides: 5. Germline V gene lookup returns CDR1 MNHNY and CDR2 SVGAGI (reference sequence). The CDR3 has 15 residues.

About this clone itself: One junction end disagrees with the germline gene, perhaps due to a read error. The V gene is TRBV7-2, the J gene TRBJ2-5; 10 bases line up with TRBD1. Germline values: CDR1 SGHTA, CDR2 FQGNSA. The CDR3 is made up of 12 amino acids. The CDR3 loop reads CASSLPDRGHHF. Written as DNA, the CDR3 is TGTGCCAGCAGCCTACCCGACAGGGGGCATCACTTC.

This clone has only one observation. The rearrangement links TRBV20-1 to TRBJ2-1, with D unclear. Germline CDR1 DFQATT, CDR2 SNEGSKA (reference sequence). The CDR3 contains 11 residues. V was trimmed by 4 bases and J by 9 bases, leaving 10 bases between them. The DNA for the CDR3 is TGCAGTGCTACAGACAACGGTGAGCAGTTCTTC. It yields the protein CSATDNGEQFF.

The chain recombines TRBV10-1 with TRBJ2-1, with D maybe TRBD1 (5 bases). V was shortened by 8 bases and J by 5 bases, with 13 bases between the two germline ends. This CDR3 contains 13 residues. Germline V gene lookup returns CDR1 WNHNN and CDR2 SYGVQD (reference sequence). DNA for the CDR3: TGCGCCAGCGGAACGGTAGGGGACAATGAGCAGTTCTTC. This sequence encodes CASGTVGDNEQFF.

The rearrangement uses TRBV27 and TRBJ2-5, with 10 bases matching TRBD2. The ends lost 4 bases at V and 3 bases at J; junction bases unmatched: 2. Germline CDR1 MNHEY, CDR2 SMNVEV (reference sequence). The CDR3 has 14 residues. This CDR3 reads CASSWLAGEETQYF. Here the CDR3 DNA reads TGTGCCAGCAGTTGGCTAGCGGGGGAAGAGACCCAGTACTTC.

This sequence joins TRBV5-1 and TRBJ2-3; 15 nucleotides line up with TRBD2. CDR3 size: 18 residues. Germline V CDR1 and CDR2: SGHRS, YFSETQ. The V segment lost 4 bases and the J segment 2 bases; nucleotides outside the gene matches: 8. CDR3 in amino acids: CASSRGLAGGQLTDTQYF. DNA of the CDR3: TGCGCCAGCAGCCGTGGACTAGCGGGGGGGCAGCTCACAGATACGCAGTATTTT. The full variable domain, rest sourced from reference TRBV5-1 and TRBJ2-3, is KAGVTQTPRYLIKTRGQQVTLSCSPISGHRSVSWYQQTPGQGLQFLFEYFSETQRNKGNFPGRFSGRQFSNSRSEMNVSTLELGDSALYLCASSRGLAGGQLTDTQYFGPGTRLTVL.

The chain links TRBV7-2 to TRBJ2-1; 8 nucleotides match TRBD1. J gave up 2 bases and V 0 bases, and 0 bases lay outside the gene matches. CDR1 is SGHTA and CDR2 is FQGNSA in the germline V gene. The CDR3 has 15 residues. CDR3 in DNA: TGTGCCAGCAGCTTAGCGGGACAGGCCTACAATGAGCAGTTCTTC. This gives the protein CASSLAGQAYNEQFF.

CDR3 bases: TGTGCCAGTAGTGGACGATACAGGGTGGAAGGAAACACCATATATTTT. Translation: CASSGRYRVEGNTIYF. V usage is TRBV19 and J usage is TRBJ1-3; tentative D call: TRBD1 (6 bases). The V gene lost 5 bases and the J gene lost 4 bases, with 18 bases spanning the gap. CDR1 and CDR2 (germline): LNHDA, SQIVND (reference sequence). This CDR3 has 16 residues. Variable domain in full (rest from reference TRBV19 and TRBJ1-3): DGGITQSPKYLFRKEGQNVTLSCEQNLNHDAMYWYRQDPGQGLRLIYYSQIVNDFQKGDIAEGYSVSREKKESFPLTVTSAQKNPTAFYLCASSGRYRVEGNTIYFGEGSWLTVV.

This clone has more than one count but fewer than ten. This chain joins TRBV6-2 or TRBV6-3 and TRBJ1-4; 9 nucleotides agree with TRBD1. Germline V gives CDR1 MNHEY, CDR2 SVGEGT. The CDR3 length is 17 residues. V lost 5 bases, J lost 3 bases, and 10 bases stayed unmatched. CDR3 DNA: TGTGCCAGCAGTCCGTCGTTGGGACAGGGAGCTAATGAAAAACTGTTTTTT. This translates into CASSPSLGQGANEKLFF.

The gene calls are TRBV5-1 and TRBJ2-6; D remains unclear. The CDR3 contains 17 residues. The ends were cut back, 3 bases at V and 0 bases at J, with 13 bases in the middle. Germline V gives CDR1 SGHRS, CDR2 YFSETQ. Written as DNA, the CDR3 is TGCGCCAGCAGCTCGTTGACATTGTCCTCTGGGGCCAACGTCCTGACTTTC. Its translation: CASSSLTLSSGANVLTF.

The chain combines TRBV6-6 with TRBJ1-6; D ambiguous. The CDR3 loop spans 15 amino acids. Trimming stripped 2 bases from V and 9 bases from J, with 14 bases between. CDR1 is MNHNY and CDR2 is SVGAGI in the germline V gene (reference sequence). This chain's CDR3 is CASSYIRDIGSPLHF. CDR3 sequence (DNA): TGTGCCAGCAGTTACATCCGTGACATAGGTTCACCCCTCCACTTT.

V usage is TRBV24-1 and J usage is TRBJ2-5, with D possibly being TRBD2 (7 bases). Looked up from germline, CDR1 is KGHDR and CDR2 is SFDVKD. Trimming removed 1 base at V and 4 bases at J, with 15 bases between. The CDR3 is 16 amino acids. CDR3 residues: CATSDFLAEGGETQYF. DNA of the CDR3: TGTGCCACCAGTGATTTCCTAGCGGAAGGGGGAGAGACCCAGTACTTC.

The rearrangement uses TRBV5-5 and TRBJ1-4; 8 nucleotides line up with TRBD1. V shed 3 bases and J 7 bases; nucleotides not matched to a gene: 2. The germline CDR1 and CDR2 sequences are SGHKS and YYEKEE (reference sequence). This CDR3 has 13 amino acids. The CDR3 DNA sequence: TGTGCCAGCAGCTCAGGGGGCCGTGAAAAACTGTTTTTT. It specifies CASSSGGREKLFF. Full variable domain (missing parts from reference TRBV5-5 and TRBJ1-4): DAGVTQSPTHLIKTRGQQVTLRCSPISGHKSVSWYQQVLGQGPQFIFQYYEKEERGRGNFPDRFSARQFPNYSSELNVNALLLGDSALYLCASSSGGREKLFFGSGTQLSVL.

Here the CDR3 DNA reads TGTGCCAGTAGTAGGGCCGCAACTAATGAAAAACTGTTTTTT. It yields the protein CASSRAATNEKLFF. The genes are TRBV19 and TRBJ1-4, with D hard to call. CDR1 is LNHDA, CDR2 SQIVND, per germline (reference sequence). The V end lost 4 bases, the J end lost 0 bases, and 6 bases lay between the germline ends. This CDR3 is built from 14 residues. The full variable domain, its missing parts supplied by reference TRBV19 and TRBJ1-4, is DGGITQSPKYLFRKEGQNVTLSCEQNLNHDAMYWYRQDPGQGLRLIYYSQIVNDFQKGDIAEGYSVSREKKESFPLTVTSAQKNPTAFYLCASSRAATNEKLFFGSGTQLSVL.

The rearrangement uses TRBV2 and TRBJ1-6, with TRBD1 matching 12 bases. Trimming took 8 bases from V and 5 from J; bases not matched to a gene: 10. Germline loops: CDR1 SNHLY, CDR2 FYNNEI. The CDR3 has 17 residues. The CDR3 region is CASVVGTGGQDNSPLHF. The CDR3 DNA is TGTGCCAGCGTCGTAGGGACAGGGGGCCAGGATAATTCACCCCTCCACTTT.

J is TRBJ1-2 and V is TRBV5-5, with D unresolved. Trimming took 2 bases from V and 2 from J, leaving 7 bases between them. The CDR3 covers 13 residues. Germline V gene sequence: CDR1 SGHKS, CDR2 YYEKEE (reference sequence). The CDR3 loop is CASSFSKNYGYTF. DNA for the CDR3: TGTGCCAGCAGCTTTTCGAAGAACTATGGCTACACCTTC.

In this sample, this clone turned up a few times. The junction departs from germline at one end; a sequencing error may be responsible. The chain employs TRBV2 and TRBJ2-7, with TRBD1 identical over 7 bases. CDR1 is SNHLY and CDR2 is FYNNEI in the germline V gene. The CDR3 contains 14 residues. As DNA, the CDR3 is TGTGCCAGCAGTGAAGGGGACGACAGGGCCCCCGTTCGCTTC. Encoded protein: CASSEGDDRAPVRF.

V is TRBV7-9 and J is TRBJ2-3; the D gene could be TRBD1 or TRBD2 (5 bases each). The V and J ends lost 3 bases and 2 bases respectively, with 9 bases between them. This CDR3 spans 14 amino acids. Germline CDR1 and CDR2: SEHNR and FQNEAQ (reference sequence). CDR3 sequence reads: CASSLGEVTDTQYF. The CDR3 coding sequence is TGTGCCAGCAGCTTGGGGGAAGTCACAGATACGCAGTATTTT.

This chain connects TRBV14 to TRBJ2-7; 7 bases match TRBD2. J gave up 4 bases and V 3 bases, and 6 bases lay outside the gene matches. Germline V gives CDR1 SGHDN, CDR2 FVKESK. The length of the CDR3 is 14 residues. As DNA, the CDR3 is TGTGCCAGCAGCCACTTGACTAGCACTTACGAGCAGTACTTC. Its translation is CASSHLTSTYEQYF.

This chain's CDR3 is CASSYPTGGNYGYTF. The DNA of the CDR3 is TGTGCCAGCAGTTACCCGACAGGGGGTAACTATGGCTACACCTTC. This rearrangement joins TRBV6-2 or TRBV6-3 to TRBJ1-2, with 9 bases lining up with TRBD1. Trimming cost V 2 bases and J 1 base; bases outside gene matches: 2. The CDR3 has 15 amino acids. The germline V gene encodes CDR1 MNHEY and CDR2 SVGEGT.